Sequencing of this TCR beta chain was carried out in a study of blood T cell repertoires in COVID-19. The CDR3 has 12 amino acids. V lost 2 bases and J lost 3, with 8 bases in between. CDR1 and CDR2 from the germline V gene are GTSNPN and SVGIG (reference sequence). The table came from immunoSEQ multiplex PCR; TCRdb's copy has only in-frame clones and leaves some out. Among approximately 280,000 clones listed, less than 85% were seen once. Comments on this clone: Different DNA sequences within this sample yield the same CDR3.

The chain recombines TRBV30 with TRBJ2-7, with D possibly being TRBD1 (5 bases). Sequencing used peripheral blood. The sequence was obtained from a human donor with COVID-19, enrolled during active disease. The donor label of this sample is uncertain. The CDR3 DNA reads TGTGCCTGGAGTAGGGGAAACTACGAGCAGTACTTC. Residues: CAWSRGNYEQYF.